What follows are 22 T cell receptor beta chains derived from one specimen sequenced in a study of T cells in Graves' hyperthyroidism and ophthalmopathy. Using RNA transcripts as the source, TCR beta CDR3 regions were amplified. HTBI primers drove first-round RT-PCR of the TCR CDR3. One entry per CDR3 protein, called by TCRdb with MiXCR from the multiplex PCR reads. The top ten hold over 6% of the sample, which has 640,000 or so distinct CDR3 sequences, 11% to 15% seen once. Material: blood. The receptors here all came from a woman aged 18-29 years with Graves' ophthalmopathy.

The CDR3, as DNA: TGTGCCAGCAGTGAAGTGGAGGTAGCGGGCAACTCCTACAATGAGCAGTTCTTC. As protein: CASSEVEVAGNSYNEQFF. The chain employs TRBV6-1 and TRBJ2-1, with 7 bases that match TRBD2. The J segment lost 0 bases and the V segment lost 1 base, leaving 9 bases of the junction unmatched. Germline values: CDR1 MNHNS, CDR2 SASEGT. The CDR3 contains 18 residues.

The table lists this clonotype with many counts. Written as DNA, the CDR3 is TGTGCCAGCAGGGACGGTTTCTCCTACAATGAGCAGTTCTTC. Protein product: CASRDGFSYNEQFF. The gene calls are TRBV2 and TRBJ2-1; D is ambiguous. The germline V gene has CDR1 SNHLY and CDR2 FYNNEI. This CDR3 has 14 residues. Between the trimmed V and J ends, which lost 6 bases and 0 bases, there was a span of 9 bases.

This clonotype was seen repeatedly, ten times or more. The V and J genes are TRBV11-3 and TRBJ2-3, with 13 positions matching TRBD2. The CDR3 covers 16 residues. The V segment lost 5 bases and the J segment 4 bases; nucleotides outside the gene matches: 6. Germline V gives CDR1 SGHNT, CDR2 YENEEA. For the CDR3, the DNA is TGTGCCAGCAGCCGAGGACTAGCGGGAGTCTCAGATACGCAGTATTTT. Its translation: CASSRGLAGVSDTQYF. Full variable domain (rest looked up from reference TRBV11-3 and TRBJ2-3): EAGVVQSPRYKIIEKKQPVAFWCNPISGHNTLYWYLQNLGQGPELLIRYENEEAVDDSQLPKDRFSAERLKGVDSTLKIQPAELGDSAVYLCASSRGLAGVSDTQYFGPGTRLTVL.

The chain uses TRBV30 and TRBJ2-7; D possibly corresponds to TRBD1 (5 bases). V lost 0 bases to trimming and J lost 1 base, with 10 bases between them. CDR3 length equals 14 residues. Germline values: CDR1 GTSNPN, CDR2 SVGIG (reference sequence). This chain's CDR3 is CAWSVSDSSYEQYF. The CDR3 DNA is TGTGCCTGGAGTGTTAGTGACAGTTCCTACGAGCAGTACTTC.

The genes are TRBV2 and TRBJ2-5; 11 bases agree with TRBD2. The germline V gene has CDR1 SNHLY and CDR2 FYNNEI. This CDR3 region has 15 residues. V lost 8 bases and J lost 5; bases outside the gene matches: 10. The CDR3 loop reads CASGKELAGGETQYF. DNA of the CDR3: TGTGCCAGCGGGAAAGAGCTAGCGGGAGGTGAGACCCAGTACTTC.

This clonotype was detected a few times. The V call is TRBV24-1, the J call TRBJ2-1; D is ambiguous. CDR3 length: 13 amino acids. The V gene lost 6 bases and the J gene lost 4 bases, with 9 bases spanning the gap. The germline V gene encodes CDR1 KGHDR and CDR2 SFDVKD. CDR3 in amino acids: CATSLNVYNEQFF. Here the CDR3 DNA reads TGTGCCACCAGTCTCAACGTATACAATGAGCAGTTCTTC.

This clonotype was counted many times. V usage is TRBV27 and J usage is TRBJ2-7, with D hard to call. V lost 7 bases, J lost 4 bases, and 14 bases lay in between. Germline V gene lookup returns CDR1 MNHEY and CDR2 SMNVEV (reference sequence). This CDR3 contains 13 residues. CDR3 protein: CASIKAENYEQYF. The DNA for the CDR3 is TGTGCCAGCATAAAGGCGGAAAATTACGAGCAGTACTTC.

In its sample, this clonotype was seen a few times. The chain employs TRBV12-5 and TRBJ2-2; 8 positions match TRBD1. The CDR3 has 18 amino acids. CDR1 and CDR2 (germline): LGHNT, FRNRAP. V shed 1 base and J 3 bases; nucleotides not matched to a gene: 10. CDR3 in DNA: TGTGCTAGTGGTTTGGGCCCCTGGACAGGGTGGGACACCGGGGAGCTGTTTTTT. Encoded protein: CASGLGPWTGWDTGELFF.

This clonotype has ten or more counts. The CDR3 DNA sequence: TGTGCCAGCAGCTTAGGAACCCTCCCCGCAGGGGGCGAGACTGAAGCTTTCTTT. Amino acid sequence: CASSLGTLPAGGETEAFF. The chain combines TRBV11-2 with TRBJ1-1; 8 bases match TRBD1. The CDR3 loop spans 18 amino acids. Germline CDR1 is SGHAT and CDR2 is FQNNGV. V dropped 1 base and J dropped 5; count of bases not matched to a gene: 15.

This clonotype was recorded at least ten times. This chain joins TRBV6-1 and TRBJ1-3, with D hard to call. The CDR3 totals 13 residues. The V end was cut by 5 bases, the J end by 5 bases, with 10 bases between. Germline CDR1 MNHNS, CDR2 SASEGT. The CDR3 DNA reads TGTGCCAGCAGTTCCGGGTTTCGAAACACCATATATTTT. Protein product: CASSSGFRNTIYF.

CDR3 protein: CASSYGTQYGYTF. The DNA of the CDR3 is TGTGCCAGCAGTTACGGGACGCAGTATGGCTACACCTTC. The rearrangement uses TRBV6-5 and TRBJ1-2, with D possibly matching TRBD1 (5 bases). Trimming took 2 bases from V and 5 from J, leaving 9 bases between them. This CDR3 comprises 13 residues. CDR1 and CDR2 from the germline V gene are MNHEY and SVGAGI.

Only a few counts were recorded for this clonotype. The junction does not match germline at one end; this may be a read error. V gene TRBV7-9 combines with J gene TRBJ1-2; no clear D gene. CDR1 and CDR2 from the germline V gene are SEHNR and FQNEAQ (reference sequence). CDR3 size: 17 residues. The CDR3: CVSSISETQTTNYGYTF. The CDR3 nucleotides read TGTGTCAGCAGCATCTCCGAAACCCAAACAACCAACTATGGCTACACCTTC.

The J gene is TRBJ1-2, the V gene TRBV20-1; D is perhaps TRBD1 (5 bases). The length of the CDR3 is 13 residues. The germline V gene encodes CDR1 DFQATT and CDR2 SNEGSKA (reference sequence). With 6 bases removed from V and 5 bases from J, the gap between germline ends came to 16 bases. This chain's CDR3 is CSAAPRGLYGYTF. For the CDR3, the DNA is TGCAGTGCCGCTCCCCGGGGCCTTTATGGCTACACCTTC.

This chain joins TRBV19 and TRBJ2-7, with D perhaps matching TRBD2 (6 bases). The germline gives CDR1 LNHDA, CDR2 SQIVND (reference sequence). The germline V and J ends were trimmed by 5 bases and 0 bases, with 14 bases remaining between them. CDR3 length: 15 amino acids. The CDR3 reads CASSLGLTSSYEQYF. The CDR3 nucleotides are TGTGCCAGTAGTCTGGGACTTACCAGCTCCTACGAGCAGTACTTC.

Many counts were recorded for this clonotype. The V gene is TRBV30, the J gene TRBJ2-1; 10 bases match TRBD2. V was clipped by 4 bases and J by 12 bases; unmatched bases: 9. Germline-derived CDR1 and CDR2 are GTSNPN and SVGIG (reference sequence). The CDR3 sequence is 13 residues long. CDR3 sequence (DNA): TGTGCCTGGACTTTAGCGGGAGGCACAGGGCAGTTCTTC. This encodes CAWTLAGGTGQFF.

This clonotype was detected ten times or more. The CDR3 region is CASSRGNYEQYF. The DNA for the CDR3 is TGTGCCAGCAGCCGAGGAAATTACGAGCAGTACTTC. This chain links TRBV6-1 with TRBJ2-7; D is unresolved. CDR1 is MNHNS, CDR2 SASEGT, per germline. V was pared by 6 bases and J by 4 bases, with 10 bases between. The CDR3 consists of 12 residues.

In its sample, this clonotype was seen many times. This sequence joins TRBV7-2 and TRBJ2-5; TRBD2 agrees at 8 bases. The CDR3 extends over 17 amino acids. The trim removed 0 bases at V and 4 bases at J, leaving 10 bases unmatched. Germline V CDR1 and CDR2: SGHTA, FQGNSA. CDR3 sequence: CASSLAAWGLAGETQYF. CDR3 nucleotide sequence: TGTGCCAGCAGCTTAGCAGCCTGGGGGCTAGCGGGAGAGACCCAGTACTTC.

This clonotype was counted at least ten times. The chain employs TRBV5-1 and TRBJ1-1; TRBD1 is a possible D gene (5 bases). The germline V gene encodes CDR1 SGHRS and CDR2 YFSETQ. V shed 0 bases and J shed 4 bases, with 10 bases lying between them. CDR3 length: 14 amino acids. The DNA of the CDR3 is TGCGCCAGCAGCTTGGGGAGAGGGGTCACTGAAGCTTTCTTT. This sequence encodes CASSLGRGVTEAFF.

The chain employs TRBV3-1 and TRBJ2-6, with D perhaps matching TRBD1 or TRBD2 (5 bases each). Germline lookup yields CDR1 LGHDT and CDR2 YNNKEL (reference sequence). The germline V and J ends were trimmed by 5 bases and 0 bases, with 11 bases remaining between them. The CDR3 is 16 residues long. CDR3 sequence (DNA): TGTGCCAGCAGCTCCATTGGGGGCTCTGGGGCCAACGTCCTGACTTTC. Translated: CASSSIGGSGANVLTF.

This clonotype has ten or more counts. The genes are TRBV7-8 and TRBJ2-7; D not resolved. This CDR3 spans 13 amino acids. V lost 3 bases to trimming and J lost 0 bases, with 6 bases between them. Germline V gene data show CDR1 as SGHVS and CDR2 as FQNEAQ. DNA of the CDR3: TGTGCCAGCAGCTTTCTCAACTCCTACGAGCAGTACTTC. It yields the protein CASSFLNSYEQYF.

This clonotype was recorded at least ten times. The chain has TRBV5-1 and TRBJ1-1; the D gene is possibly TRBD1 (6 bases). The CDR3 consists of 13 residues. Per germline, CDR1 SGHRS and CDR2 YFSETQ. Trimming took 0 bases from V and 7 from J, leaving 10 bases between them. The CDR3 is CASSLVQGSEAFF. The CDR3 DNA reads TGCGCCAGCAGCTTGGTGCAGGGGAGTGAAGCTTTCTTT.

This clonotype has at least ten counts. V gene TRBV3-1 combines with J gene TRBJ1-5, with D maybe TRBD1 (6 bases). Germline CDR1 LGHDT, CDR2 YNNKEL (reference sequence). Trimming left V 3 bases short and J 3 bases short, with 15 bases between. There are 16 residues in the CDR3. CDR3 coding DNA: TGTGCCAGCAGCCAGACTAACAGGGAGCTCAATCAGCCCCAGCATTTT. This translates into CASSQTNRELNQPQHF.